The T cell receptor beta chain described here comes from a study of CD4+ T cells in melanoma. V was clipped by 10 bases and J by 1 base; unmatched bases: 11. This CDR3 spans 14 amino acids. Germline CDR1 and CDR2: SGHNT and YYREEE (reference sequence). Points from the study as a whole: In melanoma, neoantigen-specific CD4+ T cells reportedly differed in differentiation state. CD8+ T cell, macrophage and B cell function reportedly correlated with neoantigen-specific CD4+ T cells.

This clone was observed a handful of times. As yet, its antigen is unknown. Sequencing was performed with immunoSEQ multiplex PCR; in TCRdb, only in-frame clones are kept and a portion is missing. This sample yields some 13,000 clones, of which approximately 70% are seen a single time; approximately 10% belongs to the top ten. The J gene is TRBJ2-7, the V gene TRBV5-4; 7 bases agree with TRBD2. Sequencing used cells from a culture (not recorded whether cultured in vitro). The source of this sequence is a human donor with melanoma. CDR3 in amino acids: CASSRDYLSYEQYF. Written as DNA, the CDR3 is TGTGCCTCGAGCCGGGACTACCTATCCTACGAGCAGTACTTC.